This TCR delta chain was sequenced in a study of γδ T cells in repeated Plasmodium falciparum infection. In the study overall: Sampling occurred at baseline, pre-infection for selected infections, and 21 days post-infection.

The trim removed 0 bases at V and 2 bases at J, leaving 6 bases unmatched. Germline CDR1 and CDR2: GEAIGNYY and EKD. The CDR3 is 16 residues long. TCRdb re-processed the multiplex PCR reads using CATT. The sample holds tens of thousands of delta-chain clones, less than 1% seen once. Vgamma9/Vdelta2+ and Vdelta2-negative gammadelta T cells were flow-sorted from PBMC for bulk sequencing. The study's findings and limits: Vdelta2-negative gammadelta repertoires, largely Vdelta1+, seemingly showed infection-driven waves of new clonal selection.

This clone has ten or more counts. Antigen specificity is unknown. The chain links TRDV2 to TRDJ1, with TRDD3 identical over 9 bases. The sequenced sample was gamma-delta T cells from blood. This clonotype was obtained from a pool of human donors (malaria-infected and uninfected, not separated). The CDR3 coding sequence is TGTGCCTGTGACACCCCCTGGGGGATCAGTACCGATAAACTCATCTTT. Translation gives CACDTPWGISTDKLIF.